This entry describes one T cell receptor beta chain. The entry originates in a study of blood T cell repertoires in COVID-19. As for the study in general: Nucleic acid was either cDNA or gDNA, and it came from T cells, B-cell-depleted T cells, or PBMCs.

Some clones are missing from TCRdb's copy, which holds only in-frame ones; the method was immunoSEQ multiplex PCR. The sample records about 380,000 clones, 70% to 90% being singletons. The study drew participants aged about 18 to 89 years from under 30 US areas. Participants' own reports of clinical history determined their cohort assignment. Before being deemed recovered, Cohort 3 donors had two negative PCRs, clearance, or symptom resolution. The V and J ends lost 1 base and 2 bases respectively, with 19 bases between them. This CDR3 comprises 18 residues. Germline V gene lookup returns CDR1 SGHTA and CDR2 FQGNSA.

Source material: PBMCs or T cells enriched from blood (not recorded which). The receptor's source is a man between 25 and 39 years old who had recovered from COVID-19. The rearrangement uses TRBV7-2 and TRBJ2-3; D may be TRBD2 (5 bases). The CDR3 nucleotides read TGTGCCAGCAGCTTAGTTGGAGGATCCCCCCGATACACAGATACGCAGTATTTT. It is translated as CASSLVGGSPRYTDTQYF.